This section outlines one TCR beta chain sequence together with its context. As yet, its antigen is unknown. The V end lost 4 bases, the J end lost 6 bases, and 10 bases lay between the germline ends. This CDR3 region has 12 residues. The V gene's germline CDR1 is MNHEY and CDR2 SMNVEV (reference sequence). Authors' processing steps: ImmunoSEQ yielded junction-only sequences lacking quality scores, so filtering differed. TCRdb keeps only in-frame clones here, not all; method: immunoSEQ multiplex PCR. The V and J calls and the clone size are those of that table, but D and trimming were determined from the DNA. This sample has approximately 1.9 million clones, with around 95% found just once. This entry comes from a study of shared clonotypes between healthy human individuals. Study summary: Two women and a few men aged 18 to 49 served as donors. Study-wide results and limits: Naive CD4 clonotypes were shared across several donors at about 5.3%.

CD45RO negativity and positive selection for CCR7 defined naive CD8 cells, a population that excluded terminally differentiated effector memory CD45RA+ cells. Sample: naive CD8+ T cells from PBMCs. The clonotype was recovered from a man between 18 and 29 years old in good health. Some clones in this sample may be carry-over from other donors' samples. This sequence joins TRBV27 and TRBJ2-7, with no clear D. The CDR3 sequence: CASSSLLREQYF. CDR3 bases: TGTGCCAGCAGTTCTCTTCTTCGCGAGCAGTACTTC.